This is a list of T cell receptor beta chains from one sample in a study of naive and memory T cell subsets. In TCRdb, the UMI-ligation and nested PCR reads were re-called with MiXCR into one record per CDR3 protein. The repertoire holds about 150,000 distinct CDR3 sequences, with over 20% as singletons. Sequencing input: naive CD4+ T cells from blood. These receptors were collected from a human donor in good health. Both conserved end residues are part of each CDR3.

cdr3_aa: CASSVPGAALTEAFF; j_call: TRBJ1-1; v_call: TRBV25-1
cdr3_aa: CSARPGQIPEKLFF; j_call: TRBJ1-4; v_call: TRBV20-1
cdr3_aa: CASSLATGMSFF; j_call: TRBJ1-1; v_call: TRBV5-1
cdr3_aa: CASSYGTSNPMNTEAFF; j_call: TRBJ1-1; v_call: TRBV5-1
cdr3_aa: CSIRTLTYKQHF; j_call: TRBJ1-5; v_call: TRBV20-1
cdr3_aa: CASSLVGLAGLVADTQYF; j_call: TRBJ2-3; v_call: TRBV5-1
cdr3_aa: CSATRTGGGGNQPQHF; j_call: TRBJ1-5; v_call: TRBV20-1
cdr3_aa: CSAQEASSYNEQFF; j_call: TRBJ2-1; v_call: TRBV20-1
cdr3_aa: CASMVRGSRSPLHF; j_call: TRBJ1-6; v_call: TRBV6-5
cdr3_aa: CASSQARQNTEDFF; j_call: TRBJ1-1; v_call: TRBV4-1
cdr3_aa: CASSGTGVNNEQFF; j_call: TRBJ2-1; v_call: TRBV2
cdr3_aa: CASSFLSNRYNEQFF; j_call: TRBJ2-1; v_call: TRBV12-3/TRBV12-4
cdr3_aa: CASSRNKGQGVLGGEQYF; j_call: TRBJ2-7; v_call: TRBV5-1
cdr3_aa: CASSLAGTGELFF; j_call: TRBJ2-2; v_call: TRBV5-1
cdr3_aa: CASSLGRERARNEQFF; j_call: TRBJ2-1; v_call: TRBV7-8
cdr3_aa: CASSSQTYNEQFF; j_call: TRBJ2-1; v_call: TRBV27
cdr3_aa: CASSFLQGRLTADTQYF; j_call: TRBJ2-3; v_call: TRBV28
cdr3_aa: CATSRVGQGRRETQYF; j_call: TRBJ2-5; v_call: TRBV15
cdr3_aa: CASSVGVAGEDTQYF; j_call: TRBJ2-3; v_call: TRBV9
cdr3_aa: CSARAPRGHAPLHF; j_call: TRBJ1-6; v_call: TRBV20-1
cdr3_aa: CSVLAQATDTQYF; j_call: TRBJ2-3; v_call: TRBV29-1
cdr3_aa: CASSQGGTGWATDTQYF; j_call: TRBJ2-3; v_call: TRBV4-1
cdr3_aa: CASSPRARTNTGELFF; j_call: TRBJ2-2; v_call: TRBV4-2
cdr3_aa: CASKKGEAKNIQYF; j_call: TRBJ2-4; v_call: TRBV2
cdr3_aa: CSTKQLAGLQETQYF; j_call: TRBJ2-5; v_call: TRBV20-1
cdr3_aa: CASSQAGQPYNEQFF; j_call: TRBJ2-1; v_call: TRBV4-1
cdr3_aa: CASSDSVAGGRHTQYF; j_call: TRBJ2-3; v_call: TRBV6-4
cdr3_aa: CSASPRDSPNYGYTF; j_call: TRBJ1-2; v_call: TRBV20-1
cdr3_aa: CASSPTGTGRLNTEAFF; j_call: TRBJ1-1; v_call: TRBV14
cdr3_aa: CAQGTSGGRTTPPHEQFF; j_call: TRBJ2-1; v_call: TRBV25-1
cdr3_aa: CASSLRGGQPQHF; j_call: TRBJ1-5; v_call: TRBV27
cdr3_aa: CASSLLPGIYNEQFF; j_call: TRBJ2-1; v_call: TRBV5-1
cdr3_aa: CASSLVGQKNTGELFF; j_call: TRBJ2-2; v_call: TRBV11-2